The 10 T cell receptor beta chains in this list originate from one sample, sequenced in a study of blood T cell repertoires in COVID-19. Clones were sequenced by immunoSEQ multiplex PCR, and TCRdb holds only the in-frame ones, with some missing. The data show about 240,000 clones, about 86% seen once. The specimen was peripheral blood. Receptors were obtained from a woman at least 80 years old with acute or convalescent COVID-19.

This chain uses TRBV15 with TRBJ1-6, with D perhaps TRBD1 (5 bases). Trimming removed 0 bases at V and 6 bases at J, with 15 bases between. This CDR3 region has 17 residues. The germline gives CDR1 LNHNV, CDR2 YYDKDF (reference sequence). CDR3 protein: CATSRDMRGDFNSPLHF. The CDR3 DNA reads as TGTGCCACCAGCAGAGATATGCGAGGGGACTTTAATTCACCCCTCCACTTT.

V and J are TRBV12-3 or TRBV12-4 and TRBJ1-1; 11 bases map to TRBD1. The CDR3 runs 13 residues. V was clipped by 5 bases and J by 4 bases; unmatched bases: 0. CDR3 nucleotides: TGTGCCAGCAGTGGGACAGGGGGCACTGAAGCTTTCTTT. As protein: CASSGTGGTEAFF.

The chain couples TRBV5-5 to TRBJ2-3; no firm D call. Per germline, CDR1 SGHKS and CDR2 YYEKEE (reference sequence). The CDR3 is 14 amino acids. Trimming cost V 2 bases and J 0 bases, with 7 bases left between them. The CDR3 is CASSLQFSTDTQYF. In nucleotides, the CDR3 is TGTGCCAGCAGCTTACAGTTTAGCACAGATACGCAGTATTTT.

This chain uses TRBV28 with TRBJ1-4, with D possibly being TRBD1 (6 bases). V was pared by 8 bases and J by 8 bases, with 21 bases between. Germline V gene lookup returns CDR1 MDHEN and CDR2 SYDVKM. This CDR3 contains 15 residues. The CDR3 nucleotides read TGTGCCAGCTCGGGACACGATACGCCAGGGGAAAAACTGTTTTTT. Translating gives CASSGHDTPGEKLFF.

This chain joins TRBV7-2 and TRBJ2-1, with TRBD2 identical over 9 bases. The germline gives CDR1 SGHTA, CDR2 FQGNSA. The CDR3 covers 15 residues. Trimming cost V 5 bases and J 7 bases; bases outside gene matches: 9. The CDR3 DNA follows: TGTGCCAGCAGCACCCTGGCGGGGGGGTGGAATGAGCAGTTCTTC. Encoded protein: CASSTLAGGWNEQFF.

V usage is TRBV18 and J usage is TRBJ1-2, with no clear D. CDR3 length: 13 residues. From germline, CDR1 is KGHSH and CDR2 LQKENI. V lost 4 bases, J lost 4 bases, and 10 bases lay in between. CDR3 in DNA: TGTGCCAGCTCACAAGAGGAAGGCTATGGCTACACCTTC. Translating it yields CASSQEEGYGYTF.

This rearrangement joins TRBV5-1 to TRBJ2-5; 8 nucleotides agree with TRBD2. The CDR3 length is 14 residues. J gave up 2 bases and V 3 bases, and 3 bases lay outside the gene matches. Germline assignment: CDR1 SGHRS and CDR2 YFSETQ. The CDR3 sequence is CASSSGGVQETQYF. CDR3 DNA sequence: TGCGCCAGCAGCTCCGGGGGGGTTCAAGAGACCCAGTACTTC.

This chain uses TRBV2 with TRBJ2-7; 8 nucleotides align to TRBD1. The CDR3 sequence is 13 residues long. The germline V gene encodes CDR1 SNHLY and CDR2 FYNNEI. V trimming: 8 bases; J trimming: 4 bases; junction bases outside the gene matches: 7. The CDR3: CASGQGRAYEQYF. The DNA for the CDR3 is TGTGCCAGCGGACAGGGAAGGGCTTACGAGCAGTACTTC.

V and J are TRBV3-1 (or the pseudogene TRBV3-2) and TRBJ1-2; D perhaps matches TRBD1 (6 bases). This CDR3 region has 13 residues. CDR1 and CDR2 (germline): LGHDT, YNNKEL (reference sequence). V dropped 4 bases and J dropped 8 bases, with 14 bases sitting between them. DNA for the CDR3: TGTGCCAGCAGCCGACAGGTCGGTAGGGGCTACACCTTC. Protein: CASSRQVGRGYTF.

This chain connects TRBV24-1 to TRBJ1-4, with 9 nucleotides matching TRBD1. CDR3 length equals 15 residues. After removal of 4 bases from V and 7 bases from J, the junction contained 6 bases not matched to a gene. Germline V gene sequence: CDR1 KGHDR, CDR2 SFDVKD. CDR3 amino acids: CATSEVTGGGEKLFF. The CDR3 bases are TGTGCCACCAGTGAAGTGACAGGGGGAGGTGAAAAACTGTTTTTT.